Following are 2 T cell receptor beta chains from one sample sequenced in a study of beta chain features in type 1 diabetes. Their specific antigens are unknown. Regarding the study as a whole: When Type 1 diabetes patients were examined, their TCRB CDR3s proved moderately but significantly shorter in all four CD4+ subsets.

All of the isolated RNA was reverse transcribed, so expressed TCRB transcripts were sequenced. The repertoire was sequenced with immunoSEQ multiplex PCR; TCRdb's copy has only in-frame clones and lacks some. The sample consists of over 650,000 clones, around an eighth of them appearing once. The sample consisted of naive CD4+ T cells from blood. Source of these receptors: a man between 18 and 29 years old with type 1 diabetes.

The V and J genes are TRBV9 and TRBJ2-6; D not resolved. Germline CDR1 is SGDLS and CDR2 is YYNGEE. V lost 0 bases and J lost 11, with 15 bases in between. The CDR3 runs to 15 residues. CDR3 region: CASSVDRPSLHVLTF. CDR3 DNA: TGTGCCAGCAGCGTAGATCGGCCCTCATTGCACGTCCTGACTTTC.

This chain uses TRBV2 with TRBJ2-5; a possible D gene is TRBD2 (7 bases). V was pared by 5 bases and J by 4 bases, with 20 bases between. The germline V gene has CDR1 SNHLY and CDR2 FYNNEI. This CDR3 spans 16 amino acids. The CDR3 loop reads CASSSPWGGPGETQYF. The CDR3 DNA reads as TGTGCCAGCAGTTCACCCTGGGGGGGCCCAGGAGAGACCCAGTACTTC.